The text below deals with one TCR beta chain. The sample originates from a study of blood T cell repertoires in COVID-19. Per the authors' pipeline: Amplifying reference gene primers gave estimates of nucleated cell counts. Only in-frame clones appear in the TCRdb table, and some are missing; sequencing was by immunoSEQ multiplex PCR. Clonal size and the V and J genes are those of that table, whereas D and trimming came from the DNA. This table holds 4,900 or so clones, 89% found once. V was shortened by 4 bases and J by 1 base, with 14 bases between the two germline ends. This CDR3 region has 15 residues. Germline-derived CDR1 and CDR2 are SGHRS and YFSETQ.

The sequence came from a human donor in a cohort sampled during active COVID-19. The J gene is TRBJ1-1, the V gene TRBV5-1; TRBD1 might be the D (6 bases). Sequencing used peripheral blood. CDR3 loop: CASSLWGRGNTEAFF. The CDR3 DNA reads TGCGCCAGCAGCCTATGGGGCAGGGGGAACACTGAAGCTTTCTTT.